The following is a T cell receptor beta chain sequence with its context. The sample originates from a study of T cell responses to AZD1222 COVID-19 vaccine. V was trimmed by 4 bases and J by 5 bases, leaving 20 bases between them. From germline, CDR1 is MNHEY and CDR2 SVGAGI. The CDR3 length is 16 residues. TCRdb keeps only in-frame clones here, not all; method: immunoSEQ multiplex PCR. The table lists about 120,000 clones, approximately 85% of them singletons. The receptor was isolated from an adult in good health. The chain recombines TRBV6-5 with TRBJ1-1; maybe TRBD1 (6 bases). The sequences come from peripheral blood, collected on day 0 of MenACWY control vaccination. Written as DNA, the CDR3 is TGTGCCAGCAGTTTCACCTTCAGGGGAGGTTGGACTGAAGCTTTCTTT. Residues: CASSFTFRGGWTEAFF.